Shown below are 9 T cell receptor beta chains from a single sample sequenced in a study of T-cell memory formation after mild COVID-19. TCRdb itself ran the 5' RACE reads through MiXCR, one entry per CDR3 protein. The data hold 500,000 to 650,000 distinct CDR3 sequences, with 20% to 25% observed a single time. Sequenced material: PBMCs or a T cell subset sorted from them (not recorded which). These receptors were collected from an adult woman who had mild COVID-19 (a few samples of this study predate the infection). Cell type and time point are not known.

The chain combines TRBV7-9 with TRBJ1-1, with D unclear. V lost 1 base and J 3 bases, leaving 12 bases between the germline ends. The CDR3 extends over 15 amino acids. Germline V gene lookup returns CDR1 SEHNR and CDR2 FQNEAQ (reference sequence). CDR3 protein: CASSLEGGMHTEAFF. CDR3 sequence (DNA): TGTGCCAGCAGCTTAGAGGGCGGAATGCACACTGAAGCTTTCTTT.

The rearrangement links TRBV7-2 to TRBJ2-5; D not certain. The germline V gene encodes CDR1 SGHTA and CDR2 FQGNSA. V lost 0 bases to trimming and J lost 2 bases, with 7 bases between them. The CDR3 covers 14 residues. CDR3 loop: CASSLATSQETQYF. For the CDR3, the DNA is TGTGCCAGCAGCTTAGCGACCTCGCAAGAGACCCAGTACTTC.

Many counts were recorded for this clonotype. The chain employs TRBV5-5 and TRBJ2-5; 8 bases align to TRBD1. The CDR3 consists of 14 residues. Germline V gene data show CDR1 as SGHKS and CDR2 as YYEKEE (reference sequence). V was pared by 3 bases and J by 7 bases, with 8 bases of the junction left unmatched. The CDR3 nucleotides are TGTGCCAGCAGCTGGACAGGGACCCCAGGGACCCAGTACTTC. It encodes CASSWTGTPGTQYF.

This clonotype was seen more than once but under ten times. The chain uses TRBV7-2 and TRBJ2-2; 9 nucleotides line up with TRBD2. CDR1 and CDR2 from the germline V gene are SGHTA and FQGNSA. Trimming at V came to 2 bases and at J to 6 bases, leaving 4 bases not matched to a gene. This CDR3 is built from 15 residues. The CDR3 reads CASSLIAGAPGELFF. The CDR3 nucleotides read TGTGCCAGCAGCTTAATAGCGGGGGCCCCCGGGGAGCTGTTTTTT. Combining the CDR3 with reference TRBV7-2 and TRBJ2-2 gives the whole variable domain GAGVSQSPSNKVTEKGKDVELRCDPISGHTALYWYRQSLGQGLEFLIYFQGNSAPDKSGLPSDRFSAERTGGSVSTLTIQRTQQEDSAVYLCASSLIAGAPGELFFGEGSRLTVL.

CDR3 in DNA: TGCGCCAGCAGTGGGGACAGGGGGAATGAGCAGTTCTTC. Translated, it gives CASSGDRGNEQFF. This rearrangement joins TRBV5-1 to TRBJ2-1; the match to TRBD1 covers 11 bases. The CDR3 is 13 residues long. Germline V gene lookup returns CDR1 SGHRS and CDR2 YFSETQ. With 5 bases clipped from V and 7 bases from J, the junction kept 2 bases outside the gene matches.

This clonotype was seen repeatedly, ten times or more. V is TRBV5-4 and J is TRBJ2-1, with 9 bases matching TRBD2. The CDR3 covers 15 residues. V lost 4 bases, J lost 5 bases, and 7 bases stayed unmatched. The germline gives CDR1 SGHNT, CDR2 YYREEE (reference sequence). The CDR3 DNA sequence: TGTGCCAGCAGCGTTAGCGGGGGCCGAGACAATGAGCAGTTCTTC. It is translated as CASSVSGGRDNEQFF.

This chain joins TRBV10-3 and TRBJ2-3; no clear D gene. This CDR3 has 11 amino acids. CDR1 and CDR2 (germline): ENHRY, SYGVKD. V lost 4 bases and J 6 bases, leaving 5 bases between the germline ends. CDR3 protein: CAISGRDTQYF. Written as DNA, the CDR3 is TGTGCCATCAGTGGACGGGATACGCAGTATTTT.

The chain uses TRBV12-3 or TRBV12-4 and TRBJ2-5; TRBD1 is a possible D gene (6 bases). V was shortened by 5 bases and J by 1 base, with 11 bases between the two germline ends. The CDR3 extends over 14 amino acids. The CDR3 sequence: CASSTSTGQETQYF. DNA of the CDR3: TGTGCCAGCAGTACCTCGACAGGCCAAGAGACCCAGTACTTC.

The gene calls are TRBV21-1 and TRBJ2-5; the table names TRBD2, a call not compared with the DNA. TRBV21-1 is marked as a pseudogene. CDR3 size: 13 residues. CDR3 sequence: CASSKERRLARYF. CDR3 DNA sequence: TGTGCCAGCAGCAAAGAGAGGAGGCTGGCCCGGTACTTC.